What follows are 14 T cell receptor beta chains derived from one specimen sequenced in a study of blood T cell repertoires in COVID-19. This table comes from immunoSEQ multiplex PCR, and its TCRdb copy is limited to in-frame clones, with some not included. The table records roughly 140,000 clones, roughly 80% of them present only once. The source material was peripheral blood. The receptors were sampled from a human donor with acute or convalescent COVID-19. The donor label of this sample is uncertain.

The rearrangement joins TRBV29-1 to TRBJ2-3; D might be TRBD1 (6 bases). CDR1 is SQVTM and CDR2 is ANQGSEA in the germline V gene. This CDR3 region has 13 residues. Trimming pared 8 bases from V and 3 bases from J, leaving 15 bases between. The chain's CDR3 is CSIQDSLTDTQYF. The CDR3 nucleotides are TGCAGCATACAGGACAGTCTGACAGATACGCAGTATTTT.

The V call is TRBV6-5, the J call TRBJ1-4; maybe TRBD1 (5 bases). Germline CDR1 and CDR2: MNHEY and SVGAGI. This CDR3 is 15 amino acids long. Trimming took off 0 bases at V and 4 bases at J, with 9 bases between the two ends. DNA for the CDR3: TGTGCCAGCAGTTACTCCGGGACTGTTAATGAAAAACTGTTTTTT. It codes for CASSYSGTVNEKLFF.

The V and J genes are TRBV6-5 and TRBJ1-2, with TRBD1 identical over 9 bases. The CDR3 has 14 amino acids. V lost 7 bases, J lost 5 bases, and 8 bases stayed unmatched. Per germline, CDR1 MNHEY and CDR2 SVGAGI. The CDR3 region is CASTTTGGAYGYTF. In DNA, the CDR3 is TGTGCCAGCACCACAACAGGGGGCGCTTATGGCTACACCTTC.

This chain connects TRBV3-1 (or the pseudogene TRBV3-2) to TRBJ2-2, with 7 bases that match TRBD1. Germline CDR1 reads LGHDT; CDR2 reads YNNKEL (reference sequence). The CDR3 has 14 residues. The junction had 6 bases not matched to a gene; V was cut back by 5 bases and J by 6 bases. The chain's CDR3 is CASSFTGAPGELFF. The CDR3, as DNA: TGTGCCAGCAGCTTTACAGGGGCTCCCGGGGAGCTGTTTTTT.

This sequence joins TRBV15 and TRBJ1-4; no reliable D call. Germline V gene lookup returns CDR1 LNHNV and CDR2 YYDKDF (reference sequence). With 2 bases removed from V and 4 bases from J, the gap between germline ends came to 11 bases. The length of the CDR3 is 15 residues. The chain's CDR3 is CATSRSRVFNEKLFF. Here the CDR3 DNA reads TGTGCCACCAGCAGATCCCGGGTCTTTAATGAAAAACTGTTTTTT.

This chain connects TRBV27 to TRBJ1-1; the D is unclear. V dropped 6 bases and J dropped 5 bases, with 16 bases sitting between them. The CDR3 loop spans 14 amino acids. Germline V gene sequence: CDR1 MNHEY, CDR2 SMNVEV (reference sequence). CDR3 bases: TGTGCCAGCAGGAGAGACCGGAGAGCAACTGAAGCTTTCTTT. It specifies CASRRDRRATEAFF.

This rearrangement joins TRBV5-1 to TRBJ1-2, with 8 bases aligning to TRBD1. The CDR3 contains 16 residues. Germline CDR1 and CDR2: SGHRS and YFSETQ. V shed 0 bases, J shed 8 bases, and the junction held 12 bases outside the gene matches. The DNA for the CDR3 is TGCGCCAGCAGCTTGGTGGGGGGCAGGGGGCTCGACGGCTACACCTTC. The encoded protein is CASSLVGGRGLDGYTF.

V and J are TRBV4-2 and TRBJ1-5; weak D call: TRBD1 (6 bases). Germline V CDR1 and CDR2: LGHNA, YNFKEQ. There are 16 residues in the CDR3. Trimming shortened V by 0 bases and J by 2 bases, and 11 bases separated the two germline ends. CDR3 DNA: TGTGCCAGCAGCCAAGAACAGGGTGGCGGCAATCAGCCCCAGCATTTT. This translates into CASSQEQGGGNQPQHF.

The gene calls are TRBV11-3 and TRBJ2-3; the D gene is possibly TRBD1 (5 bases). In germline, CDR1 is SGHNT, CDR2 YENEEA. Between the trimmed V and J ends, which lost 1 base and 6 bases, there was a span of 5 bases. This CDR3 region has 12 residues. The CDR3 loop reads CASSLGQDTQYF. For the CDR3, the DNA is TGTGCCAGCAGCTTAGGACAGGATACGCAGTATTTT.

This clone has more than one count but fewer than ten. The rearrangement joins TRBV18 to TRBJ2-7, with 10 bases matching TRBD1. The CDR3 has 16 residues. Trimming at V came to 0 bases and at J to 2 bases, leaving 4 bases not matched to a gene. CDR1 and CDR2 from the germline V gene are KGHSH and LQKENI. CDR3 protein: CASSPPGQGSPYEQYF. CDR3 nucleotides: TGTGCCAGCTCACCACCGGGACAGGGGTCCCCCTACGAGCAGTACTTC.

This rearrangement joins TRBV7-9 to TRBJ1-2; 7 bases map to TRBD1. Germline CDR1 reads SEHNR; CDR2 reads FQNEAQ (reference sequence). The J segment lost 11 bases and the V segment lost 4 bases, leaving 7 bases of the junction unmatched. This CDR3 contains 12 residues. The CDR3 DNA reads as TGTGCCAGCAGCTCCGGACAGGAAAGGTACACCTTC. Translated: CASSSGQERYTF. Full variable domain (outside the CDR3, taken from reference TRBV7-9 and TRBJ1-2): DTGVSQNPRHKITKRGQNVTFRCDPISEHNRLYWYRQTLGQGPEFLTYFQNEAQLEKSRLLSDRFSAERPKGSFSTLEIQRTEQGDSAMYLCASSSGQERYTFGSGTRLTVV.

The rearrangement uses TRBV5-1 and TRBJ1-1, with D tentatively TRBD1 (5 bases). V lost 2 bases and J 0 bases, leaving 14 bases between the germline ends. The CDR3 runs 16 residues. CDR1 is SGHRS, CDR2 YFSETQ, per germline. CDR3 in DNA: TGCGCCAGCAGCTTTGACTCAGGGCGGCTGAACACTGAAGCTTTCTTT. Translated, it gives CASSFDSGRLNTEAFF.

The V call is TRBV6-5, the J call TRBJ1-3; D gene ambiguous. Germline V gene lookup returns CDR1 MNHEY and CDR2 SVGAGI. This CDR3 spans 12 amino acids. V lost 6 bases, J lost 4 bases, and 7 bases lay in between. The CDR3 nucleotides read TGTGCCAGCAGCGAGGGAGGAAACACCATATATTTT. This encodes CASSEGGNTIYF.

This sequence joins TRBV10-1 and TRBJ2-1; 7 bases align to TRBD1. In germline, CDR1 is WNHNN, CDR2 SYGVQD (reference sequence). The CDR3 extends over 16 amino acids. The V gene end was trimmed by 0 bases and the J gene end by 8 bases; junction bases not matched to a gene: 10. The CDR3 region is CASSESVTGAGDEQFF. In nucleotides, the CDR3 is TGCGCCAGCAGTGAGTCTGTAACAGGGGCTGGGGATGAGCAGTTCTTC.